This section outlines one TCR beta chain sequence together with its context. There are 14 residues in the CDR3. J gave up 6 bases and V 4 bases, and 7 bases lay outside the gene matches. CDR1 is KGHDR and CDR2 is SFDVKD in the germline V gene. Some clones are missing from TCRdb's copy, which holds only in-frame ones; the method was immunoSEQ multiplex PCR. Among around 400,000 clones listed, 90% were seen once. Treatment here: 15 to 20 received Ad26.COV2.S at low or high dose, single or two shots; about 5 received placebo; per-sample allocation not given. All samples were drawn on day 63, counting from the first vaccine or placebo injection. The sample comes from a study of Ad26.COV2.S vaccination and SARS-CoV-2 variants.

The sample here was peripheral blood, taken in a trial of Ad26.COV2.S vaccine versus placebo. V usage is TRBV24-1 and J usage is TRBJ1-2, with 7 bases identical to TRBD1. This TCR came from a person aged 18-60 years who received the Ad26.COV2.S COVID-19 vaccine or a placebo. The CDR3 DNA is TGTGCCACCAGTGACCAAGACAGGGTACATGGCTACACCTTC. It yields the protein CATSDQDRVHGYTF.